The entry that follows covers one T cell receptor beta chain sequence. The sample originates from a study of T cell repertoires in cytomegalovirus infection. The CDR3 is made up of 14 amino acids. The germline V gene encodes CDR1 MNHEY and CDR2 SMNVEV (reference sequence). V lost 4 bases, J lost 3 bases, and 4 bases stayed unmatched. TCRdb re-called the reads with MiXCR, one entry per CDR3 protein. The data show more than 650,000 distinct CDR3 sequences, with approximately 34% seen just once and about 2.8% held by the top ten. The receptor comes from a human donor in good health (CMV status not recorded). Some clones in this sample may be carry-over from other donors' samples. The chain is built from TRBV27 and TRBJ2-7; 9 bases are shared with TRBD2. Input material: PBMCs. The CDR3 nucleotides are TGTGCCAGCAGTTCTAGCGGGGAGCTCTACGAGCAGTACTTC. This codes for CASSSSGELYEQYF.